This record looks at one T cell receptor beta chain sequence and its context. Germline CDR1 and CDR2: MNHNS and SASEGT. The CDR3 extends over 16 amino acids. V lost 4 bases, J lost 6 bases, and 13 bases stayed unmatched. This sample stems from a study of blood T cell repertoires in COVID-19. Sequencing used immunoSEQ multiplex PCR; TCRdb keeps in-frame clones, though not all of them. The data contain 270,000 or so clones, 85% to 90% of them singletons. Sequencing was carried out using peripheral blood. The rearrangement uses TRBV6-1 and TRBJ1-2, with TRBD1 matching 8 bases. The receptor was isolated from a man in his forties with acute or convalescent COVID-19. CDR3 sequence reads: CASSVQWSDRAHGYTF. DNA for the CDR3: TGTGCCAGCAGTGTACAATGGTCGGACAGGGCGCATGGCTACACCTTC.